This T cell receptor beta chain was sequenced in a study of blood T cell repertoires in COVID-19. Study-level background: PBMCs, B-cell-depleted T cells, or T cells were the source of the cDNA or gDNA that made up the material.

There are 13 residues in the CDR3. The germline V gene has CDR1 LGHNA and CDR2 YSLEER. V gave up 5 bases and J gave up 10 bases; unmatched junction bases: 8. TCRdb's copy holds only in-frame clones and misses some; the assay was immunoSEQ multiplex PCR. The data contain over 65,000 clones, 80% of them singletons. The chain has TRBV4-3 and TRBJ1-5; 7 bases align to TRBD1. The TCR was taken from a woman in her forties with active or convalescent COVID-19. The sample was peripheral blood. The chain's CDR3 is CASSGQVGGPQHF. CDR3 coding DNA: TGCGCCAGCAGCGGACAGGTCGGGGGACCCCAGCATTTT.